A selection of T cell receptor beta chains follows, all from one sample in a study of vaccination and CD4 T cells after COVID-19. TCRdb independently ran MiXCR on the PCR reads; one entry per CDR3 protein. Counted here are over 7,500 distinct CDR3 sequences, 30% to 40% occurring once; the ten biggest clones make up under 35%. Antigen specificity for these receptors is unknown. The sequenced sample consisted of CD4+ T cells from blood, cultured in vitro. The source is a human donor in good health. Each CDR3 is given with its conserved first and last residue. Each record gives: clone size, V gene, D gene, J gene, CDR3 protein, CDR3 DNA. D genes are given only for firm matches. Not every row has a clone size; where given, it reads once, few, many or a size class.

>few|TRBV7-9|TRBD1|TRBJ1-2
CASSLEWVTGEGYTF
TGTGCCAGCAGCTTAGAGTGGGTGACAGGGGAAGGCTACACCTTC
>NA|TRBV19|TRBD1|TRBJ1-1
CASSHHDRGTEAFF
TGTGCCAGTAGCCACCACGACAGGGGCACTGAAGCTTTCTTT
>NA|TRBV6-1|NA|TRBJ2-7
CASNWGTASSYEQYF
TGTGCCAGCAATTGGGGGACGGCGAGCTCCTACGAGCAGTACTTC
>NA|TRBV3-1|TRBD2|TRBJ2-3
CASSALAGGTDTQYF
TGTGCCAGCAGCGCCCTAGCGGGGGGCACAGATACGCAGTATTTT
>NA|TRBV2|NA|TRBJ2-7
CASSPSREQYF
TGTGCCAGCAGCCCATCACGCGAGCAGTACTTC
>NA|TRBV19|NA|TRBJ2-3
CASSITGIADTQYF
TGTGCCAGTAGTATAACAGGGATCGCAGATACGCAGTATTTT
>few|TRBV27|NA|TRBJ1-1
CASGTFEANTEAFF
TGTGCCAGCGGGACTTTCGAAGCGAACACTGAAGCTTTCTTT
>NA|TRBV6-1|NA|TRBJ1-2
CASSISAGLDYGYTF
TGTGCCAGCAGTATCTCTGCGGGTTTAGACTATGGCTACACCTTC
>few|TRBV20-1|NA|TRBJ1-1
CSASLPDRNTEAFF
TGCAGTGCTAGCCTCCCGGACAGGAACACTGAAGCTTTCTTT
>NA|TRBV21-1|NA|TRBJ2-7
CASTLLPLRDRYYEQYF
TGTGCCAGCACCCTACTCCCTCTTCGGGACAGATACTACGAGCAGTACTTC
>NA|TRBV11-2|NA|TRBJ1-1
CASSFMNTEAFF
TGTGCCAGCAGCTTCATGAACACTGAAGCTTTCTTT
>NA|TRBV10-3|NA|TRBJ1-6
CASTRTPWESPLHF
TGTGCCAGTACCCGTACCCCCTGGGAATCACCCCTCCACTTT
>few|TRBV27|NA|TRBJ1-6
CASSLIRDSPLHF
TGTGCCAGCAGTTTAATCAGGGATTCACCCCTCCACTTT
>NA|TRBV6-2/TRBV6-3|NA|TRBJ1-2
CASSYSRTGSGYTF
TGTGCCAGCAGTTACTCGCGTACAGGGAGCGGCTACACCTTC
>NA|TRBV18|NA|TRBJ2-2
CASSPWAQSNTGELFF
TGTGCCAGCTCACCTTGGGCACAGAGCAACACCGGGGAGCTGTTTTTT
>NA|TRBV6-1|NA|TRBJ1-2
CASSERGYGYTF
TGTGCCAGCAGTGAGAGGGGTTACGGCTACACCTTC
>few|TRBV19|TRBD1|TRBJ2-5
CASSMGQLETQYF
TGTGCCAGTAGTATGGGACAGTTAGAGACCCAGTACTTC
>NA|TRBV20-1|TRBD1|TRBJ2-7
CSATNTGDHEQYF
TGCAGTGCTACAAATACAGGGGATCACGAGCAGTACTTC
>medium-sized|TRBV6-5|NA|TRBJ1-2
CASSYEYRDGYTF
TGTGCCAGCAGTTACGAGTACAGGGATGGCTACACCTTC
>few|TRBV20-1|NA|TRBJ1-1
CSASEIGSGLNTEAFF
TGCAGTGCTAGTGAAATCGGGTCAGGGCTGAACACTGAAGCTTTCTTT
>NA|TRBV2|NA|TRBJ2-1
CASSREQNVYNEQFF
TGTGCCAGCAGTCGGGAACAGAACGTATACAATGAGCAGTTCTTC
>few|TRBV6-1|NA|TRBJ1-6
CASSERGRSPLHF
TGTGCCAGCAGTGAAAGGGGAAGATCACCCCTCCACTTT
>NA|TRBV6-5|NA|TRBJ2-7
CASSYRGFPSYEQYF
TGTGCCAGCAGTTACCGGGGATTTCCCTCCTACGAGCAGTACTTC
>few|TRBV20-1|NA|TRBJ1-1
CSARDGRNTEAFF
TGCAGTGCTAGAGATGGGAGGAACACTGAAGCTTTCTTT
>NA|TRBV7-6|NA|TRBJ2-3
CASSFSGGPADTQYF
TGTGCCAGCAGCTTCTCGGGCGGGCCCGCAGATACGCAGTATTTT
>NA|TRBV29-1|TRBD1|TRBJ1-1
CSVNRGPLEAFF
TGCAGCGTCAACAGGGGACCTCTTGAAGCTTTCTTT
>NA|TRBV2|TRBD1|TRBJ1-5
CASGDRSSNQPQHF
TGTGCCAGCGGGGACAGGTCTAGCAATCAGCCCCAGCATTTT
>few|TRBV20-1|NA|TRBJ1-5
CSAREFVGSGQPQHF
TGCAGTGCTAGGGAGTTTGTGGGATCGGGGCAGCCCCAGCATTTT
>NA|TRBV30|NA|TRBJ1-5
CAWSTLDDQPQHF
TGTGCCTGGAGTACCTTAGACGATCAGCCCCAGCATTTT
>NA|TRBV19|NA|TRBJ1-1
CASSIGGLNTEAFF
TGTGCCAGTAGTATAGGGGGCCTGAACACTGAAGCTTTCTTT
>few|TRBV15|TRBD1|TRBJ1-5
CATSSIWTGSNQPQHF
TGTGCCACCAGCAGTATATGGACAGGTAGCAATCAGCCCCAGCATTTT
>NA|TRBV27|NA|TRBJ1-1
CASSWDRGENTEAFF
TGTGCCAGCAGTTGGGACCGGGGCGAGAACACTGAAGCTTTCTTT
>NA|TRBV19|TRBD1|TRBJ1-5
CASSTGQGVNQPQHF
TGTGCCAGTAGTACTGGACAGGGGGTCAATCAGCCCCAGCATTTT
>NA|TRBV24-1|NA|TRBJ2-3
CATSDSTIHTSTDTQYF
TGTGCCACCAGTGATTCCACCATTCACACTAGCACAGATACGCAGTATTTT
>NA|TRBV5-1|NA|TRBJ1-2
CASSPRGDGYTF
TGCGCCAGCAGCCCGCGGGGGGATGGCTACACCTTC
>NA|TRBV10-3|TRBD1|TRBJ2-7
CAIRGPGQGEDEQYF
TGTGCCATCAGGGGTCCGGGACAGGGGGAGGACGAGCAGTACTTC
>few|TRBV25-1|NA|TRBJ1-1
CASRGNTEAFF
TGTGCCAGCAGGGGAAACACTGAAGCTTTCTTT
>NA|TRBV12-5|NA|TRBJ1-2
CASGPGQSYGYTF
TGTGCTAGTGGCCCAGGACAGAGCTATGGCTACACCTTC
>NA|TRBV19|NA|TRBJ2-7
CATYRENEQYF
TGTGCCACATACAGGGAGAACGAGCAATACTTC
>NA|TRBV6-1|TRBD1|TRBJ1-2
CASSHDRGANYGYTF
TGTGCCAGCAGCCACGACAGGGGAGCTAACTATGGCTACACCTTC
>medium-sized|TRBV12-3/TRBV12-4|NA|TRBJ2-7
CASSSDGTFYEQYF
TGTGCCAGCAGTTCCGACGGGACTTTCTACGAGCAGTACTTC
>few|TRBV6-5|TRBD1|TRBJ1-5
CASSSGQGGQPQHF
TGTGCCAGCAGTTCGGGACAGGGGGGGCAGCCCCAGCATTTT
>once|TRBV12-3/TRBV12-4|NA|TRBJ1-2
CASSLGQRGSGYTF
TGTGCCAGCAGTTTAGGCCAGAGGGGGTCTGGCTACACCTTC
>NA|TRBV19|NA|TRBJ1-3
CASIRGPGNTIYF
TGTGCCAGTATAAGAGGGCCTGGAAACACCATATATTTT
>NA|TRBV7-2|NA|TRBJ2-6
CASSFPNSGANVLTF
TGTGCCAGCAGCTTCCCCAACTCTGGGGCCAACGTCCTGACTTTC
>few|TRBV19|TRBD1|TRBJ1-1
CATTGTGVTEAFF
TGTGCCACTACCGGGACAGGGGTAACTGAAGCTTTCTTT